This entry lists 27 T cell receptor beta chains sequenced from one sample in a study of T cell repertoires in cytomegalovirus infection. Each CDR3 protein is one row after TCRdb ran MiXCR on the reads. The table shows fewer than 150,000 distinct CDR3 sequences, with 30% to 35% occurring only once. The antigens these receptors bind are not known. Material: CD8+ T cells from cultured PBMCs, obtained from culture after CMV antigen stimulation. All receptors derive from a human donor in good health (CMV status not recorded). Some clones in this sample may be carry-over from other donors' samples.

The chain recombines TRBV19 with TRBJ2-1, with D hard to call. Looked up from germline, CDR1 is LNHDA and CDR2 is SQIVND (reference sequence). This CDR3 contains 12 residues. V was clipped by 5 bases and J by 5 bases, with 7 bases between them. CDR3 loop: CASSFGDNEQFF. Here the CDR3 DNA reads TGTGCCAGTAGTTTTGGTGACAATGAGCAGTTCTTC.

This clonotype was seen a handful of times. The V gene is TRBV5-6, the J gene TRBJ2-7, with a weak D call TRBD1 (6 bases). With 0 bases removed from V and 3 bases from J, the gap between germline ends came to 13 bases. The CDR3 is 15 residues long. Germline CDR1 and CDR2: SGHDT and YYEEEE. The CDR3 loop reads CASSLGRGNLYEQYF. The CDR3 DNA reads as TGTGCCAGCAGCTTGGGCAGGGGAAACCTCTACGAGCAGTACTTC.

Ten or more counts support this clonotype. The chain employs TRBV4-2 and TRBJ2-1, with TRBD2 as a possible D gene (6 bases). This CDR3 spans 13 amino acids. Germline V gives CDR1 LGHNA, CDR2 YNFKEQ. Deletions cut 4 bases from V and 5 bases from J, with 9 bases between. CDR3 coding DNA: TGTGCCAGCAGCCGCTCGGGGGACAATGAGCAGTTCTTC. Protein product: CASSRSGDNEQFF.

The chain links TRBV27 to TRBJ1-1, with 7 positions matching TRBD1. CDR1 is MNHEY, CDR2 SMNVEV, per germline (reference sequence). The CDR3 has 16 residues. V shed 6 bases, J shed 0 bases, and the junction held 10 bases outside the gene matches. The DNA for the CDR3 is TGTGCCAGCAGCCCCGGGACAGAGGTAATGAACACTGAAGCTTTCTTT. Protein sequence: CASSPGTEVMNTEAFF.

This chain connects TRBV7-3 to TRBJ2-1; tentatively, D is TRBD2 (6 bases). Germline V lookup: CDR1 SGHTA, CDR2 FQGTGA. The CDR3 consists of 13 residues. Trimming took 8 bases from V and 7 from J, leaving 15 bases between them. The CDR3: CASGRLGGNEQFF. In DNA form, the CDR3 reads TGTGCCAGCGGGCGACTCGGGGGAAATGAGCAGTTCTTC.

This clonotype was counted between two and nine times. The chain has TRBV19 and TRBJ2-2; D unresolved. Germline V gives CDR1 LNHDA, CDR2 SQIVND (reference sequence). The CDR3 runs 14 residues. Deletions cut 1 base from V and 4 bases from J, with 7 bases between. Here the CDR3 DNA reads TGTGCCAGTAGTATAGCGTGGGGCACCGGGGAGCTGTTTTTT. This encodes CASSIAWGTGELFF.

CDR3 loop: CASSLMGSYEQYF. The CDR3 region has the DNA TGTGCCAGCAGCTTGATGGGCTCCTACGAGCAGTACTTC. This chain links TRBV7-2 with TRBJ2-7, with no clear D. CDR1 is SGHTA, CDR2 FQGNSA, per germline. The CDR3 is 13 amino acids. Deletions cut 3 bases from V and 0 bases from J, with 6 bases between.

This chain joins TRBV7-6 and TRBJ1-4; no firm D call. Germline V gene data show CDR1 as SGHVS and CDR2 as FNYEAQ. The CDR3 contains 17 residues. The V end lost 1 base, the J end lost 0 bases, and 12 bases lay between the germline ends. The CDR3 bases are TGTGCCAGCAGCTTAGGACGGCGAGTTGCAACTAATGAAAAACTGTTTTTT. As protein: CASSLGRRVATNEKLFF.

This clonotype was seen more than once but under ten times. CDR3: CASSLWILGSGNTIYF. The CDR3 coding sequence is TGTGCCAGCAGCTTATGGATCTTGGGCTCTGGAAACACCATATATTTT. This rearrangement joins TRBV7-9 to TRBJ1-3; D is uncertain. The CDR3 loop spans 16 amino acids. Trimming took off 2 bases at V and 0 bases at J, with 11 bases between the two ends. Germline values: CDR1 SEHNR, CDR2 FQNEAQ (reference sequence).

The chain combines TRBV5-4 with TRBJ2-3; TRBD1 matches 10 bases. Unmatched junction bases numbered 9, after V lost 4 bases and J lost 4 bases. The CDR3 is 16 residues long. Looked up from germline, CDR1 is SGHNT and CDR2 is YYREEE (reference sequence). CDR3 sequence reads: CASSLSGTGAADTQYF. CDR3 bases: TGTGCCAGCAGCCTAAGCGGGACAGGGGCAGCAGATACGCAGTATTTT.

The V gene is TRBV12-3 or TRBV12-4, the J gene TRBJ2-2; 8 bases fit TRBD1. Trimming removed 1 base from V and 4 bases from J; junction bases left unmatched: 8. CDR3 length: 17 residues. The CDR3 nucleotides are TGTGCCAGCAGTTTAGGTGGACAGGGCCGCGTCACCGGGGAGCTGTTTTTT. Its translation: CASSLGGQGRVTGELFF.

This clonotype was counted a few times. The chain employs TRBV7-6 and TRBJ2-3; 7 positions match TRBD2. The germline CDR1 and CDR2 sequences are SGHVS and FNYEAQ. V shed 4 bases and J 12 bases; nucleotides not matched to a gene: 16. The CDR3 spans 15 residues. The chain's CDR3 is CASSSQRGLLDAQYF. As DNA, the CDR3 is TGTGCCAGCAGCTCCCAGCGGGGTCTACTCGACGCTCAGTATTTT.

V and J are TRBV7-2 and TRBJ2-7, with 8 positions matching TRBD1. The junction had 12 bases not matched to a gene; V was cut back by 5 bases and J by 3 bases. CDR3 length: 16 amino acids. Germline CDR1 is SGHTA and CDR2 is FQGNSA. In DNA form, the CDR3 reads TGTGCCAGCAGCCCGCGCCTGGGACAGGCCGACTACGAGCAGTACTTC. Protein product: CASSPRLGQADYEQYF.

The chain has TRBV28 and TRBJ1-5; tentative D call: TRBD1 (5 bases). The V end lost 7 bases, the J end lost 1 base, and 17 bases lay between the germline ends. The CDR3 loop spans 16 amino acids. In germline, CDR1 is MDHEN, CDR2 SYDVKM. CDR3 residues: CASTTGLQGSNQPQHF. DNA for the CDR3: TGTGCCAGCACCACTGGACTTCAGGGCAGCAATCAGCCCCAGCATTTT.

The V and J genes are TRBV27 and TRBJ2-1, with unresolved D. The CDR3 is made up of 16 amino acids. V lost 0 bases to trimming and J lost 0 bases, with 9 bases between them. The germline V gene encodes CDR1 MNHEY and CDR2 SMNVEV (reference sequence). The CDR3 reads CASSLSPSLSYNEQFF. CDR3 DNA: TGTGCCAGCAGTTTATCGCCTAGTCTCTCCTACAATGAGCAGTTCTTC.

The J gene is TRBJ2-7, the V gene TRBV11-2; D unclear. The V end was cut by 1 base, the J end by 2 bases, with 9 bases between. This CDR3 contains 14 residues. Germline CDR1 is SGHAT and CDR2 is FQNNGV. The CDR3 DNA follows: TGTGCCAGCAGCTTAGGGAGCATACCCTACGAGCAGTACTTC. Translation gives CASSLGSIPYEQYF.

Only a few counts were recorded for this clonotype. Here the CDR3 reads CASSEWAGPDTQYF. The DNA of the CDR3 is TGTGCCAGCAGCGAATGGGCGGGGCCAGATACGCAGTATTTT. This chain joins TRBV7-2 and TRBJ2-3; a possible D gene is TRBD2 (6 bases). V was cut by 5 bases and J by 4 bases, with 13 bases left in between. The CDR3 is 14 residues long. Looked up from germline, CDR1 is SGHTA and CDR2 is FQGNSA.

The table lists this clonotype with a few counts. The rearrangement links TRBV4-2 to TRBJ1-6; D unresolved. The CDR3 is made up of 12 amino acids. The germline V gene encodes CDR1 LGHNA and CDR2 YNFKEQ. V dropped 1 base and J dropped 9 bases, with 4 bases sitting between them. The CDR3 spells CASSQAISPLHF. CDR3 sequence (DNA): TGTGCCAGCAGCCAAGCAATTTCACCCCTCCACTTT.

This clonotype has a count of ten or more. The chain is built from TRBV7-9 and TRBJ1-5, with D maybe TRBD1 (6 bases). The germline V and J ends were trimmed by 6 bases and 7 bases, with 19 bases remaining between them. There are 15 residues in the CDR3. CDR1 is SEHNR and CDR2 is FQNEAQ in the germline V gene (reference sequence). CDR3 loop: CASSKTGPWEQPQHF. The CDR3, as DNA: TGTGCCAGCAGTAAAACAGGGCCGTGGGAACAGCCCCAGCATTTT.

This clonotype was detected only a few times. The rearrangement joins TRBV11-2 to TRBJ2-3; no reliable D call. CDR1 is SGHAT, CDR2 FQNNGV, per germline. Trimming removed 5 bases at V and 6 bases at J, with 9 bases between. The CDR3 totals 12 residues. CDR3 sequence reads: CASSSSSDTQYF. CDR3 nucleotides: TGTGCCAGCAGCAGCTCCTCGGATACGCAGTATTTT.

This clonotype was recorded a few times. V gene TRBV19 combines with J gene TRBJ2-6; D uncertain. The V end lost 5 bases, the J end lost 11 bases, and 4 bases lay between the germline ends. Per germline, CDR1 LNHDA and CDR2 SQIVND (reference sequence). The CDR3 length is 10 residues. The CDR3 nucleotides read TGTGCCAGTAGTGGGGACGTCCTGACTTTC. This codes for CASSGDVLTF.

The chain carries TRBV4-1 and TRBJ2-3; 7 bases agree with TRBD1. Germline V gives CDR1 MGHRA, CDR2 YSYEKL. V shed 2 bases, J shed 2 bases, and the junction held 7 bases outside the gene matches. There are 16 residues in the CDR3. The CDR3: CASSQLQGQVTDTQYF. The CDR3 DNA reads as TGCGCCAGCAGCCAACTACAGGGGCAAGTCACAGATACGCAGTATTTT.

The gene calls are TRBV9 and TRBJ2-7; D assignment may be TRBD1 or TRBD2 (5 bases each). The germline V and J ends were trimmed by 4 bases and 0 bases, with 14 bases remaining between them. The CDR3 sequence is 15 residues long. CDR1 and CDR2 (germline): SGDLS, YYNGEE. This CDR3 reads CASSPAPGSSYEQYF. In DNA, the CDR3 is TGTGCCAGCAGCCCCGCACCAGGGAGCTCCTACGAGCAGTACTTC.

CDR3 residues: CASSDGDSPYNEQFF. CDR3 in DNA: TGTGCCAGCAGTGACGGGGACAGCCCCTACAATGAGCAGTTCTTC. V and J are TRBV6-4 and TRBJ2-1; TRBD1 matches at 7 bases. The CDR3 runs to 15 residues. The junction had 3 bases not matched to a gene; V was cut back by 2 bases and J by 2 bases. Germline lookup yields CDR1 MRHNA and CDR2 SNTAGT.

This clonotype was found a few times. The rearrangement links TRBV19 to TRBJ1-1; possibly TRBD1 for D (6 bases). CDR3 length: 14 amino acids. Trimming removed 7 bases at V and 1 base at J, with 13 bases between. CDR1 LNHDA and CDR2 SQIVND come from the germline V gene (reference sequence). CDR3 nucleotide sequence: TGTGCCAGTACCTCGTACAGGGAGAACACTGAAGCTTTCTTT. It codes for CASTSYRENTEAFF.

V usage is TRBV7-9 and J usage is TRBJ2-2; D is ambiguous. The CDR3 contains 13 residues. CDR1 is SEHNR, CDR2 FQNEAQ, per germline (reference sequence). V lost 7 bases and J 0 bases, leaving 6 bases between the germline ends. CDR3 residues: CASTPANTGELFF. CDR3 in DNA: TGTGCCAGCACCCCAGCGAACACCGGGGAGCTGTTTTTT.

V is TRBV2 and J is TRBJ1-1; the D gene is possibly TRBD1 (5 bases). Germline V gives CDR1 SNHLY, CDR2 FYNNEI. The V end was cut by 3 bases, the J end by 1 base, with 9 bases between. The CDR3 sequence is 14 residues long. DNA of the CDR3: TGTGCCAGCAGTGACAGGGATGGGAACACTGAAGCTTTCTTT. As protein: CASSDRDGNTEAFF.